These T cell receptor beta chains were read from a single sample in a study of blood T cell repertoires in COVID-19. TCRdb's copy holds only in-frame clones and misses some; the assay was immunoSEQ multiplex PCR. Of under 350,000 clones in the sample, 80% to 90% are singletons; the top ten hold roughly 4.2%. Input material: PBMCs or T cells enriched from blood (not recorded which). These TCRs come from a woman in her 40s with acute COVID-19. The CDR3 runs from the conserved cysteine through the conserved F or W. A D gene is named only where the DNA matches it firmly. Where a row states a size, it is once, few, many or the class of an expanded clone; other rows omit it.

cdr3_length: 18; v_call: TRBV28; d_call: -; clone_size: many; j_call: TRBJ1-3; cdr3_aa: CASSPRVRLQSSGNTIYF; cdr3_nt: TGTGCCAGCAGTCCCCGCGTCAGGTTACAAAGCTCTGGAAACACCATATATTTT
cdr3_length: 13; v_call: TRBV14; d_call: TRBD1; clone_size: -; j_call: TRBJ1-2; cdr3_aa: CASSQGQGVRTAF; cdr3_nt: TGTGCCAGCAGCCAAGGACAGGGGGTGAGGACGGCCTTC
cdr3_length: 13; v_call: TRBV19; d_call: -; clone_size: -; j_call: TRBJ1-4; cdr3_aa: CASSPRTPRELFF; cdr3_nt: TGTGCCAGTAGTCCCCGGACCCCGCGGGAACTGTTTTTT
cdr3_length: 13; v_call: TRBV7-3; d_call: -; clone_size: -; j_call: TRBJ2-5; cdr3_aa: CASSSTSLETQYF; cdr3_nt: TGTGCCAGCAGCTCGACTAGTTTAGAGACCCAGTACTTC
cdr3_length: 16; v_call: TRBV4-1; d_call: -; clone_size: -; j_call: TRBJ2-1; cdr3_aa: CASSQDLVDRLWEQFF; cdr3_nt: TGCGCCAGCAGCCAAGATCTTGTAGACAGGTTGTGGGAGCAGTTCTTC
cdr3_length: 15; v_call: TRBV6-2/TRBV6-3; d_call: TRBD1; clone_size: -; j_call: TRBJ1-5; cdr3_aa: CASSLGTGGNQPQHF; cdr3_nt: TGTGCCAGCAGTTTAGGGACAGGGGGTAATCAGCCCCAGCATTTT
cdr3_length: 13; v_call: TRBV2; d_call: TRBD1; clone_size: -; j_call: TRBJ1-2; cdr3_aa: CASNQGQGNGYTF; cdr3_nt: TGTGCCAGTAACCAAGGACAGGGGAATGGCTACACCTTC
cdr3_length: 17; v_call: TRBV6-2/TRBV6-3; d_call: TRBD1; clone_size: -; j_call: TRBJ1-1; cdr3_aa: CASSYSGLRGGGNEAFF; cdr3_nt: TGTGCCAGCAGTTACTCGGGCTTGCGAGGGGGCGGCAATGAAGCTTTCTTT
cdr3_length: 16; v_call: TRBV7-3; d_call: TRBD1; clone_size: many; j_call: TRBJ2-5; cdr3_aa: CASSREGTGGGETQYF; cdr3_nt: TGTGCCAGCAGCCGAGAAGGGACAGGGGGAGGAGAGACCCAGTACTTC
cdr3_length: 15; v_call: TRBV9; d_call: TRBD2; clone_size: -; j_call: TRBJ2-1; cdr3_aa: CASSPRLAGYNEQFF; cdr3_nt: TGTGCCAGCAGCCCCAGACTAGCTGGGTACAATGAGCAGTTCTTC
cdr3_length: 13; v_call: TRBV28; d_call: -; clone_size: few; j_call: TRBJ1-5; cdr3_aa: CASSFQVGQPQHF; cdr3_nt: TGTGCCAGCAGTTTCCAGGTTGGTCAGCCCCAGCATTTT
cdr3_length: 12; v_call: TRBV6-6; d_call: -; clone_size: once; j_call: TRBJ1-3; cdr3_aa: CASSPPLATIYF; cdr3_nt: TGTGCCAGCAGTCCCCCCTTAGCCACCATATATTTT
cdr3_length: 10; v_call: TRBV29-1; d_call: -; clone_size: -; j_call: TRBJ2-4; cdr3_aa: CSVEDTVTYF; cdr3_nt: TGCAGCGTTGAAGATACAGTCACGTACTTC
cdr3_length: 13; v_call: TRBV20-1; d_call: TRBD1; clone_size: once; j_call: TRBJ1-2; cdr3_aa: CSASGDRDYGYTF; cdr3_nt: TGCAGTGCTAGTGGGGACAGAGACTATGGCTACACCTTC
cdr3_length: 16; v_call: TRBV9; d_call: TRBD2; clone_size: -; j_call: TRBJ2-3; cdr3_aa: CASSARLAGEVDTQYF; cdr3_nt: TGTGCCAGCAGCGCACGACTAGCGGGAGAGGTAGATACGCAGTATTTT
cdr3_length: 16; v_call: TRBV3-1/TRBV3-2; d_call: TRBD1; clone_size: few; j_call: TRBJ2-7; cdr3_aa: CASSQDPPSRGYEQYF; cdr3_nt: TGTGCCAGCAGCCAAGATCCTCCCTCCAGGGGGTACGAGCAGTACTTC
cdr3_length: 14; v_call: TRBV2; d_call: -; clone_size: -; j_call: TRBJ1-1; cdr3_aa: CASRKMGQNTEAFF; cdr3_nt: TGTGCCAGCAGAAAAATGGGACAGAACACTGAAGCTTTCTTT
cdr3_length: 13; v_call: TRBV27; d_call: TRBD2; clone_size: -; j_call: TRBJ2-1; cdr3_aa: CASSSQSGRAVIF; cdr3_nt: TGTGCCAGCAGTTCTCAGAGCGGGAGGGCTGTGATCTTC
cdr3_length: 14; v_call: TRBV28; d_call: -; clone_size: -; j_call: TRBJ2-7; cdr3_aa: CASTSIRVSYEQYF; cdr3_nt: TGTGCCAGCACCAGTATTCGGGTCTCCTACGAGCAGTACTTC
cdr3_length: 14; v_call: TRBV5-5; d_call: TRBD2; clone_size: -; j_call: TRBJ2-3; cdr3_aa: CASSLGRGTDTQYF; cdr3_nt: TGTGCCAGCAGCCTCGGGAGGGGTACAGATACGCAGTATTTT
cdr3_length: 11; v_call: TRBV20-1; d_call: -; clone_size: once; j_call: TRBJ2-3; cdr3_aa: CSAKRTDTQYF; cdr3_nt: TGCAGTGCTAAGAGGACAGATACGCAGTATTTT
cdr3_length: 12; v_call: TRBV30; d_call: TRBD1; clone_size: -; j_call: TRBJ1-2; cdr3_aa: CAWTGTGDGYTF; cdr3_nt: TGTGCCTGGACCGGGACAGGCGATGGCTACACCTTC
cdr3_length: 20; v_call: TRBV9; d_call: TRBD2; clone_size: -; j_call: TRBJ2-5; cdr3_aa: CASSVAPPGGLAGEQETQYF; cdr3_nt: TGTGCCAGCAGCGTAGCCCCCCCGGGGGGACTAGCGGGGGAACAAGAGACCCAGTACTTC
cdr3_length: 14; v_call: TRBV6-2/TRBV6-3; d_call: TRBD1; clone_size: -; j_call: TRBJ1-2; cdr3_aa: CASSYGTGGSGYTF; cdr3_nt: TGTGCCAGCAGTTACGGGACAGGGGGCTCTGGCTACACCTTC
cdr3_length: 14; v_call: TRBV4-1; d_call: TRBD1; clone_size: few; j_call: TRBJ2-7; cdr3_aa: CASSRDRPQDEQYF; cdr3_nt: TGCGCCAGCAGTCGGGACAGACCCCAGGACGAGCAGTACTTC
cdr3_length: 13; v_call: TRBV10-3; d_call: -; clone_size: -; j_call: TRBJ2-3; cdr3_aa: CAISKGYPDTQYF; cdr3_nt: TGTGCCATCAGTAAGGGGTACCCAGATACGCAGTATTTT
cdr3_length: 15; v_call: TRBV19; d_call: -; clone_size: -; j_call: TRBJ1-6; cdr3_aa: CASTDVVGRESPLHF; cdr3_nt: TGTGCCAGTACCGACGTCGTAGGGCGGGAATCACCCCTCCACTTT
cdr3_length: 13; v_call: TRBV3-1/TRBV3-2; d_call: -; clone_size: few; j_call: TRBJ2-7; cdr3_aa: CASSQDVKGVQYF; cdr3_nt: TGTGCCAGCAGCCAAGATGTTAAGGGGGTGCAGTACTTC
cdr3_length: 15; v_call: TRBV7-9; d_call: TRBD2; clone_size: -; j_call: TRBJ2-1; cdr3_aa: CASSLGLAGYNEQFF; cdr3_nt: TGTGCCAGCAGCTTAGGACTAGCGGGATACAATGAGCAGTTCTTC
cdr3_length: 14; v_call: TRBV19; d_call: -; clone_size: -; j_call: TRBJ2-3; cdr3_aa: CASRLTSSTDTQYF; cdr3_nt: TGTGCCAGTAGATTGACTAGTTCCACAGATACGCAGTATTTT
cdr3_length: 15; v_call: TRBV6-5; d_call: TRBD1; clone_size: -; j_call: TRBJ1-2; cdr3_aa: CASTQRDSFNYGYTF; cdr3_nt: TGTGCCAGCACCCAAAGGGACAGTTTTAACTATGGCTACACCTTC
cdr3_length: 13; v_call: TRBV19; d_call: -; clone_size: -; j_call: TRBJ1-2; cdr3_aa: CASSEVSGYGYTF; cdr3_nt: TGTGCCAGTAGTGAGGTTTCGGGGTATGGCTACACCTTC
cdr3_length: 15; v_call: TRBV4-3; d_call: TRBD1; clone_size: -; j_call: TRBJ1-2; cdr3_aa: CASSQVRQGARGYTF; cdr3_nt: TGCGCCAGCAGCCAAGTTAGGCAGGGGGCTCGAGGCTACACCTTC
cdr3_length: 16; v_call: TRBV19; d_call: -; clone_size: -; j_call: TRBJ1-5; cdr3_aa: CASSIGAFLIFQPQHF; cdr3_nt: TGTGCCAGTAGTATAGGGGCCTTTCTTATCTTTCAGCCCCAGCATTTT
cdr3_length: 14; v_call: TRBV19; d_call: -; clone_size: -; j_call: TRBJ1-3; cdr3_aa: CASTGGTSGNTIYF; cdr3_nt: TGTGCCAGTACGGGGGGGACCTCTGGAAACACCATATATTTT
cdr3_length: 16; v_call: TRBV28; d_call: TRBD1; clone_size: -; j_call: TRBJ2-1; cdr3_aa: CASSIPGDRIGNEQFF; cdr3_nt: TGTGCCAGCAGTATACCCGGGGACAGAATAGGCAATGAGCAGTTCTTC
cdr3_length: 14; v_call: TRBV27; d_call: TRBD1; clone_size: -; j_call: TRBJ1-6; cdr3_aa: CASSPRQGASPLHF; cdr3_nt: TGTGCCAGCAGTCCACGACAGGGTGCGTCACCCCTCCACTTT
cdr3_length: 15; v_call: TRBV7-6; d_call: -; clone_size: -; j_call: TRBJ1-1; cdr3_aa: CASSLAPRMNTEAFF; cdr3_nt: TGTGCCAGCAGCTTAGCGCCCAGGATGAACACTGAAGCTTTCTTT
cdr3_length: 14; v_call: TRBV6-5; d_call: TRBD1; clone_size: -; j_call: TRBJ2-7; cdr3_aa: CASRKPGQGYEQYF; cdr3_nt: TGTGCCAGCAGGAAACCGGGACAGGGTTACGAGCAGTACTTC
cdr3_length: 16; v_call: TRBV19; d_call: -; clone_size: -; j_call: TRBJ1-2; cdr3_aa: CASSRTPGQRNYGYTF; cdr3_nt: TGTGCCAGTAGTCGGACCCCCGGACAGAGGAACTATGGCTACACCTTC
cdr3_length: 14; v_call: TRBV3-1/TRBV3-2; d_call: -; clone_size: few; j_call: TRBJ2-2; cdr3_aa: CASRRTGIGGELFF; cdr3_nt: TGTGCCAGCAGGCGGACGGGAATCGGGGGGGAGCTGTTTTTT